Sequencing of this T cell receptor beta chain was carried out in a study of blood T cell repertoires in COVID-19. The method was immunoSEQ multiplex PCR; TCRdb's version includes in-frame clones alone and lacks a portion of them. This table holds roughly 340,000 clones, roughly nine tenths found once. This CDR3 is 13 amino acids long. Trimming removed 5 bases from V and 5 bases from J, with 13 bases in between. From germline, CDR1 is SGHNT and CDR2 YYREEE (reference sequence). The TCR was taken from a man between 18 and 29 years old who had recovered from COVID-19. The chain uses TRBV5-4 and TRBJ1-1, with D uncertain. The sequenced sample consisted of PBMCs or T cells enriched from blood (not recorded which). The chain's CDR3 is CASSSYLGTEAFF. The CDR3 DNA is TGTGCCAGCAGTTCCTACCTCGGGACTGAAGCTTTCTTT.